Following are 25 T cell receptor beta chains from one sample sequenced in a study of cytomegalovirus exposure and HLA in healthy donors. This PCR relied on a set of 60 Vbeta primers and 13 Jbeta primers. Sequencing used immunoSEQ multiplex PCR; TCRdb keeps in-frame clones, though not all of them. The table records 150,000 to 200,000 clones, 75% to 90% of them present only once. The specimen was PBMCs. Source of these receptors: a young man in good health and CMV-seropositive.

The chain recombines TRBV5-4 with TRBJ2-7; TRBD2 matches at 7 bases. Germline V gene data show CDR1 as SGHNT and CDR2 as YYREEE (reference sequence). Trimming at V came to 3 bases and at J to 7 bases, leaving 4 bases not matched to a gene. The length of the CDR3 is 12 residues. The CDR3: CASSSPGGEQYF. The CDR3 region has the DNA TGTGCCAGCAGCTCCCCCGGGGGGGAGCAGTACTTC.

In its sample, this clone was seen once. CDR3 coding DNA: TGTGCCAGCAAAACAGGGTTGAACACTGAAGCTTTCTTT. This sequence encodes CASKTGLNTEAFF. V gene TRBV7-2 combines with J gene TRBJ1-1; D is possibly TRBD1 (6 bases). The CDR3 consists of 13 residues. V gave up 7 bases and J gave up 0 bases, with 9 bases separating them. The germline V gene has CDR1 SGHTA and CDR2 FQGNSA.

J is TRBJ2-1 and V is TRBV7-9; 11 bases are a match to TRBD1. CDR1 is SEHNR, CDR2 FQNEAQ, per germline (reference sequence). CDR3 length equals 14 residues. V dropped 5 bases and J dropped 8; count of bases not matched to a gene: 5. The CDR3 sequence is CASSRGQGVYEQFF. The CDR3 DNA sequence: TGTGCCAGCAGCCGGGGACAGGGGGTTTATGAGCAGTTCTTC.

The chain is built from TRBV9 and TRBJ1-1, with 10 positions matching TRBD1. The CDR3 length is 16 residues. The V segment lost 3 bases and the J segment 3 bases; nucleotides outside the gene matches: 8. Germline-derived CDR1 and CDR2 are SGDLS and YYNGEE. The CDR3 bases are TGTGCCAGCAGCGCCCGGGGGACAGGGGTCGACACTGAAGCTTTCTTT. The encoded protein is CASSARGTGVDTEAFF.

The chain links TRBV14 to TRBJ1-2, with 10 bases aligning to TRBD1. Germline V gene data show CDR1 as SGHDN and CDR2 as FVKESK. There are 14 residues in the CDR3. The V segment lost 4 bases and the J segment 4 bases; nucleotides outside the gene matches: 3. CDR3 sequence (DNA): TGTGCCAGCAGCCCCGGGACAGGGGCCTATGGCTACACCTTC. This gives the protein CASSPGTGAYGYTF.

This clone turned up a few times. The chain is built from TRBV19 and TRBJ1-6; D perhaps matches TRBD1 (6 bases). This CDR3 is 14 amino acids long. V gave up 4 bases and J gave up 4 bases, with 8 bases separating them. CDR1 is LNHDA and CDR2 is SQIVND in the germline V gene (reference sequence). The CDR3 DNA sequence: TGTGCCAGTAGTAGGGACATATATAATTCACCCCTCCACTTT. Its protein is CASSRDIYNSPLHF.

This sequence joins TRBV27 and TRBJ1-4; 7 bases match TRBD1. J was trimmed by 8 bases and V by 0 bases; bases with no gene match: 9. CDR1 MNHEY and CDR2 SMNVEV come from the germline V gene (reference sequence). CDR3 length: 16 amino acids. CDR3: CASSLSYRGFREKLFF. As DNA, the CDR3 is TGTGCCAGCAGTTTATCCTACAGGGGATTTCGGGAAAAACTGTTTTTT.

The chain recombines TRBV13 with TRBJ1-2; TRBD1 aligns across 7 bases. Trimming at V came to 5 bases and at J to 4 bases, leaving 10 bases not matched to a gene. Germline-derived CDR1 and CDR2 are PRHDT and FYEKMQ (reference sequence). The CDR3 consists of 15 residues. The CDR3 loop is CASSNLGGQFYGYTF. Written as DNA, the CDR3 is TGTGCCAGCAGCAACCTAGGGGGACAGTTCTATGGCTACACCTTC.

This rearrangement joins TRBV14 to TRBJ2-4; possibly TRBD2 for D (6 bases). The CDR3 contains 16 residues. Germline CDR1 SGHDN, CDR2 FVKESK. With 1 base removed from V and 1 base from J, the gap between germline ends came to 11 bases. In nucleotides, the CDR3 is TGTGCCAGCAGCCAAGCACGGGGGATTGCCAAAAACATTCAGTACTTC. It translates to CASSQARGIAKNIQYF.

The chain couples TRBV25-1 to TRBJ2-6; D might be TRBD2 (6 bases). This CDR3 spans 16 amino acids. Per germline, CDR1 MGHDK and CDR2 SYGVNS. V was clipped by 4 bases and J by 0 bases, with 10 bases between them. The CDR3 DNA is TGTGCCAGCAGTGGCGGGGCAAGCTCTGGGGCCAACGTCCTGACTTTC. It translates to CASSGGASSGANVLTF.

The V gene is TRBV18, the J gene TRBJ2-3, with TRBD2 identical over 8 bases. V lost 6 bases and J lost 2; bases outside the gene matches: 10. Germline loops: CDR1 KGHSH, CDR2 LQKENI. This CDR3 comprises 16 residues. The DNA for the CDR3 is TGTGCCAGCTCCCTAGTACGCGGGGGGATCACAGATACGCAGTATTTT. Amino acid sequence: CASSLVRGGITDTQYF.

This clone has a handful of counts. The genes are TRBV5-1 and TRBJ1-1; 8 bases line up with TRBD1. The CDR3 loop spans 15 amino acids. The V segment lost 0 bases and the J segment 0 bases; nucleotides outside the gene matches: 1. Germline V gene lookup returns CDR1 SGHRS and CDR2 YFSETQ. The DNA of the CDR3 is TGCGCCAGCAGCTTGGCGGGACAGGTGAACACTGAAGCTTTCTTT. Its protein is CASSLAGQVNTEAFF.

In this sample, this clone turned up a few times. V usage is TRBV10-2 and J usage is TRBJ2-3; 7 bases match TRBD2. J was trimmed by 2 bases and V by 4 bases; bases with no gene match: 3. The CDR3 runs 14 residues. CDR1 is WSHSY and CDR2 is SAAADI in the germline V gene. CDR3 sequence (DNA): TGCGCCAGCAGTGGGGACTATCTCACAGATACGCAGTATTTT. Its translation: CASSGDYLTDTQYF.

For the CDR3, the DNA is TGTGCCAGCAGCGGGGGCCCTGCAACTAATGAAAAACTGTTTTTT. As protein: CASSGGPATNEKLFF. This chain joins TRBV9 and TRBJ1-4; D is perhaps TRBD1 (5 bases). The CDR3 runs 15 residues. Germline V lookup: CDR1 SGDLS, CDR2 YYNGEE. Between the trimmed V and J ends, which lost 3 bases and 0 bases, there was a span of 9 bases.

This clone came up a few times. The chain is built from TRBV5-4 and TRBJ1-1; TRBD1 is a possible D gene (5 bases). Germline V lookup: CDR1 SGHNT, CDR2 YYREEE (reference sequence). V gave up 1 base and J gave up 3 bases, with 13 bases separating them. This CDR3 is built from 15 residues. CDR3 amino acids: CASSLPIGRDTEAFF. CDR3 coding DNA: TGTGCCAGCAGCTTGCCCATCGGCAGGGACACTGAAGCTTTCTTT.

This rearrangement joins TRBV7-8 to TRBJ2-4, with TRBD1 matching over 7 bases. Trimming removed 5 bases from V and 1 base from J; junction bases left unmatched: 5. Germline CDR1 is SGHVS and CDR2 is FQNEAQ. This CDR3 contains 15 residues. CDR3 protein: CASSPLQGAKNIQYF. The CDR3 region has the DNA TGTGCCAGCAGCCCCCTACAGGGGGCCAAAAACATTCAGTACTTC.

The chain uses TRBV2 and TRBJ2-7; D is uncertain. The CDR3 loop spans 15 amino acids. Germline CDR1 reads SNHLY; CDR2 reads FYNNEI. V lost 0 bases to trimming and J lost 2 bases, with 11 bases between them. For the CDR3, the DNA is TGTGCCAGCAGTGAAGCGCCCAGACATCCCTACGAGCAGTACTTC. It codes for CASSEAPRHPYEQYF. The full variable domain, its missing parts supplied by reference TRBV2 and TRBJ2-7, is EPEVTQTPSHQVTQMGQEVILRCVPISNHLYFYWYRQILGQKVEFLVSFYNNEISEKSEIFDDQFSVERPDGSNFTLKIRSTKLEDSAMYFCASSEAPRHPYEQYFGPGTRLTVT.

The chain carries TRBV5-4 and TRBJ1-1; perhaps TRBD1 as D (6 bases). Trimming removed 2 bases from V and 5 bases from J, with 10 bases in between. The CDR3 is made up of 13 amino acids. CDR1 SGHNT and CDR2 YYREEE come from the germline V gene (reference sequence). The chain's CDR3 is CASSLTGMTEAFF. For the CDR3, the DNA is TGTGCCAGCAGCTTAACAGGGATGACTGAAGCTTTCTTT.

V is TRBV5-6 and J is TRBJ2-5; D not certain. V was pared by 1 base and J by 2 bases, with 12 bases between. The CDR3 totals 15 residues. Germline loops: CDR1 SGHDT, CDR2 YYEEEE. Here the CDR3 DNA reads TGTGCCAGCAGCTTGTATGAAGCAGGACAAGAGACCCAGTACTTC. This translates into CASSLYEAGQETQYF.

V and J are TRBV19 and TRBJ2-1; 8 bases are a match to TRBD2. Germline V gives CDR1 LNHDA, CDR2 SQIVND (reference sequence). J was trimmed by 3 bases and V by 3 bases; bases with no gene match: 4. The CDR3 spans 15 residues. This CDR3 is CASSMGLERYNEQFF. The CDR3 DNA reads TGTGCCAGTAGTATGGGACTAGAACGCTACAATGAGCAGTTCTTC.

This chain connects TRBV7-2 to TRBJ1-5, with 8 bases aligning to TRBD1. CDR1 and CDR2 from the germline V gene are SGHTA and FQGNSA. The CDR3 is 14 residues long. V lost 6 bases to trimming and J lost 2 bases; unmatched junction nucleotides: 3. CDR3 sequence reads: CASSPDRGNQPQHF. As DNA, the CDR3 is TGTGCCAGCAGTCCGGACAGGGGCAATCAGCCCCAGCATTTT.

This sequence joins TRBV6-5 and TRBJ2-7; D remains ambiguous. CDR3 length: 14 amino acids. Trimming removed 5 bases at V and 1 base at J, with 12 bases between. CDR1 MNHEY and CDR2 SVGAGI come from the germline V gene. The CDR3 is CASSKALISYEQYF. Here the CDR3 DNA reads TGTGCCAGCAGTAAAGCTCTGATTTCCTACGAGCAGTACTTC.

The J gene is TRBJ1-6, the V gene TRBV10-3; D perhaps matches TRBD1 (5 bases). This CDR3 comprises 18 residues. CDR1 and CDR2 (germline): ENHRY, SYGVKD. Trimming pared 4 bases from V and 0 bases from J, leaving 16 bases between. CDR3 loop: CAISARGSGSSYNSPLHF. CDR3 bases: TGTGCCATCAGTGCCCGGGGCTCCGGGAGCTCCTATAATTCACCCCTCCACTTT.

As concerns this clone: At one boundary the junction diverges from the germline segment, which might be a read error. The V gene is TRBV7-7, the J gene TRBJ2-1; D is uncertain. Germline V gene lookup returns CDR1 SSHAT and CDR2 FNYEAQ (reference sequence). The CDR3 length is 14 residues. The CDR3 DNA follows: TGTGCTAGCAGAAACCTAAGCTCCTACAATGAGCAGTTCTTC. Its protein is CASRNLSSYNEQFF.

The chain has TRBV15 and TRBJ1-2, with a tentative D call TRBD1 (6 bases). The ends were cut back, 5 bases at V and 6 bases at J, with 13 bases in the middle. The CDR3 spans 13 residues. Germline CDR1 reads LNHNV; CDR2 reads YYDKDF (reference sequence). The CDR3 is CATSEEAGDGYTF. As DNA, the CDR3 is TGTGCCACCAGCGAAGAGGCAGGGGATGGCTACACCTTC.